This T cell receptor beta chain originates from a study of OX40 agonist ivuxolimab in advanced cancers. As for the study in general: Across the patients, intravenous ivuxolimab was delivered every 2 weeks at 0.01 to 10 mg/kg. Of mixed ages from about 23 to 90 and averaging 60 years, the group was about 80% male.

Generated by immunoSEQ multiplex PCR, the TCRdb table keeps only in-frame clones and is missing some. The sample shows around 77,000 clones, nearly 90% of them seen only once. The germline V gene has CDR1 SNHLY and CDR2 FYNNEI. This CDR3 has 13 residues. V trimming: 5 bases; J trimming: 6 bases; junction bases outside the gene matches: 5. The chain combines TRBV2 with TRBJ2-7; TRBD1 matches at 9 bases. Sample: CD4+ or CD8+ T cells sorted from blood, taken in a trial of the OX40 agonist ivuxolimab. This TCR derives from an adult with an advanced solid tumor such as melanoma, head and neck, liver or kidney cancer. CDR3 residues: CASSPDRGSEQYF. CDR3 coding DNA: TGTGCCAGCAGTCCGGACAGGGGCTCCGAGCAGTACTTC.